The rows below give T cell receptor beta chains drawn from one sample of a study of Tregs in tolerant kidney transplant recipients. The protocol was immunoSEQ multiplex PCR, while the TCRdb copy is restricted to in-frame clones and leaves out a portion. This repertoire shows roughly 80,000 clones, 95% to 98% found once; its top ten account for around 0.58%. The starting material was CD4+ T cells from blood, obtained before the transplant. The receptors stem from a human donor who received a combined kidney and bone marrow transplant. Both conserved end residues are part of each CDR3. Size is omitted from some rows. Given values are once, few, many or a class for expanded clones.

V gene | clone size | CDR3 protein
TRBV5-1 | . | CASSLGGLAGSSTDTQYF
TRBV7-9 | . | CASSPTHSGSLTDTQYF
TRBV10-3 | . | CAISGTGGDYGYTF
TRBV5-1 | once | CASTYRQVSYEQYF
TRBV6-6 | . | CASSYKRQDQPQHF
TRBV19 | . | CASSFLGTFSNQPQHF
TRBV5-1 | . | CASSLVLQGHNEKLFF
TRBV15 | once | CATSRDVFSPLHF
TRBV5-1 | . | CASTGQNTEAFF
TRBV27 | . | CASSLLPNPLETQYF
TRBV19 | . | CASRAGTEETQYF
TRBV19 | . | CATLSGGLAEAFF
TRBV7-2 | . | CASSSPDRGNTEAFF
TRBV27 | once | CASSNLGSSGGVTDTQYF
TRBV4-2 | . | CASSQVYTAGAITQMSTQYF
TRBV5-1 | . | CASSLASRVDTQYF
TRBV2 | . | CASSENGGTQPQHF
TRBV10-3 | . | CAITEGQGPEAFF
TRBV4-3 | . | CASSQAWAGDSYEQYF
TRBV6-5 | . | CASREGTAIEKLFF
TRBV18 | . | CASSKEVQGGTGELFF
TRBV5-5 | . | CASKTGEFYGYTF
TRBV7-2 | once | CASSLAQGYGYTF
TRBV4-3 | once | CASSQGLGDQPQHF
TRBV5-1 | . | CASSLGGLAGGTGELFF
TRBV7-3 | . | CASSRGQGYPFNQPQHF
TRBV6-5 | . | CASREYRGPYEQYF
TRBV7-6 | . | CASSPKAGDYGYTF
TRBV6-5 | . | CASSRSSYNSPLHF
TRBV28 | once | CASSPTEFYGYTF
TRBV27 | . | CASSVAGTSISTDTQYF
TRBV21-1 | . | CASSTQGNTIYF
TRBV28 | . | CASIFRDSRTSGANVLTF
TRBV27 | . | CASRLTGTGHYGYTF
TRBV19 | . | CASRQTGHYEQYF
TRBV9 | . | CASSEASGVGNSPLHF
TRBV4-3 | . | CASSQVGGRTDTQYF
TRBV19 | . | CASSNPFQAGYYEQYF
TRBV6-1 | . | CASRAWGDQNTIYF
TRBV5-4 | . | CASTSGLRTEAFF
TRBV12-5 | . | CASALTGNTEAFF
TRBV18 | . | CASSLPGTDYGYTF
TRBV7-2 | . | CASRKPGTRETQYF
TRBV2 | . | CASSPLKDRYTEAFF
TRBV30 | once | CAWSKTTSGGNQPQHF
TRBV18 | . | CASSPSTVAGGELFF
TRBV10-3 | . | CAISELKGGVGTEAFF
TRBV5-1 | . | CASSPRTWNTEAFF